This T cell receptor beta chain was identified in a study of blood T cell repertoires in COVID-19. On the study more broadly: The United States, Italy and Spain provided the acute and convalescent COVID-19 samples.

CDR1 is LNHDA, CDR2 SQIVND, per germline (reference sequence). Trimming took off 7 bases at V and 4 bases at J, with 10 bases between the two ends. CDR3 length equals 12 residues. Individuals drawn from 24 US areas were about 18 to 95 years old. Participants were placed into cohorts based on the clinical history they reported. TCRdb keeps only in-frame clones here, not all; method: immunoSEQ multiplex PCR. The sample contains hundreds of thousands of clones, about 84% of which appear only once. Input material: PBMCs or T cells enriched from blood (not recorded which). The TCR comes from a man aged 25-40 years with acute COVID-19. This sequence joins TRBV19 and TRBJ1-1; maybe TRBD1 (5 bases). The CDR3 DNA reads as TGTGCCAGTACCCTAAGGGGCACTGAAGCTTTCTTT. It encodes CASTLRGTEAFF.